This record concerns one TCR beta chain sequence. Its antigen is still unknown. This CDR3 spans 17 amino acids. With 0 bases clipped from V and 2 bases from J, the junction kept 7 bases outside the gene matches. Germline lookup yields CDR1 SGHKS and CDR2 YYEKEE (reference sequence). The sample is drawn from a study of OX40 agonist ivuxolimab in advanced cancers. Study summary: The treatment was a fully human IgG2 OX40 agonist, ivuxolimab. Every 2 weeks, patients got intravenous ivuxolimab at one of six dose levels (0.01-10 mg/kg). Study-wide results and caveats: In the 0.1-3.0 mg/kg groups, partial responders showed among the lowest expansion.

The table came from immunoSEQ multiplex PCR; TCRdb's copy has only in-frame clones and leaves some out. The sample shows over 95,000 clones, roughly 91% of them seen only once. The sequence was collected from an adult with an advanced solid tumor such as melanoma, head and neck, liver or kidney cancer. This chain joins TRBV5-5 and TRBJ2-1; 8 nucleotides match TRBD1. Material: CD4+ or CD8+ T cells sorted from blood, obtained in a trial of the OX40 agonist ivuxolimab. The CDR3 sequence is CASSLAGDRRPYNEQFF. The CDR3 nucleotides read TGTGCCAGCAGCTTGGCGGGGGACAGGAGACCCTACAATGAGCAGTTCTTC.